Listed here is a single T cell receptor beta chain. Its cognate antigen has yet to be identified. Base qualities were left out, and no much larger clone turns up one base away. The germline V end is reduced by 5 bases and the J end by 8 bases; junction bases left unmatched: 7. Sequences MGHRA (CDR1) and YSYEKL (CDR2) are obtained from the germline V gene. The CDR3 sequence holds 14 residues, the cysteine and phenylalanine included. The kept DNA is CDR3 alone, 42 bases in frame from the first base. These data originate in a study of blood T cell repertoires in COVID-19 (TCRdb year 2020). For context, the study as a whole: The collaborator samples originated in the United States, Italy and Spain and spanned the acute and convalescent phases of COVID-19. The samples were drawn from the first 160 participants of the ongoing ImmuneRACE study and from 950 to 1,500 subjects provided by 6 global collaborators. HLA class I and class II types, where available, came from metadata supplied by the sample provider rather than from assay-based typing. The material from the prospective study consisted of cDNA or gDNA derived from T cells, B-cell-depleted T cells, or PBMCs. The dataset comprised deeply sampled blood TCRbeta repertoires from subjects exposed to, actively infected with, or recovered from COVID-19. The repertoires were released in a freely available public database intended as a resource for research on the immune response to SARS-CoV-2. Nearly every sample came with metadata listing a de-identified subject ID, COVID-19 status, age in years and sex. Paper-wide results and their limitations: The quantity of clinical and demographic metadata differed by source and by participant and was supplied without curation.

The collaborating institutions used their own protocols to collect whole blood in K2EDTA tubes. For TCRbeta analysis, collaborator samples were shipped as frozen whole blood, as isolated PBMCs, or as DNA extracted from either sample type. TCRbeta CDR3 regions were amplified from genomic DNA by means of the immunoSEQ Assay, a bias-controlled multiplex PCR. From the authors' description of their analysis: The number of nucleated cells in each sample was estimated by amplification of reference gene primers within the assay. To quantify the absolute abundance of each unique TCRbeta CDR3 rearrangement, sequence reads were collapsed and filtered. Productive Simpson clonality was computed per sample as the square root of Simpson's diversity index over productive rearrangements. In its TCRdb copy, this immuneACCESS table keeps in-frame sequences only and misses some clones. Where compared with another copy, unresolved V genes explain less than half of these, and the others have no known cause. D and trimming were read from the DNA, whereas the V and J calls and clone size are those reported in that table. This sample lists approximately 300,000 clones; around 89% were detected once. Clones ranked in the top ten supply around 0.8% of the sample.

Sequenced sample: peripheral blood. This sequence uses TRBV4-1 and TRBJ2-1; TRBD2 fits 9 bases in the junction. The source is a man aged 25-40 years with acute or convalescent COVID-19. The encoded CDR3 is CASSFSGGPDEQFF. The sequenced DNA is TGCGCCAGCAGCTTTAGCGGGGGTCCGGATGAGCAGTTCTTC.